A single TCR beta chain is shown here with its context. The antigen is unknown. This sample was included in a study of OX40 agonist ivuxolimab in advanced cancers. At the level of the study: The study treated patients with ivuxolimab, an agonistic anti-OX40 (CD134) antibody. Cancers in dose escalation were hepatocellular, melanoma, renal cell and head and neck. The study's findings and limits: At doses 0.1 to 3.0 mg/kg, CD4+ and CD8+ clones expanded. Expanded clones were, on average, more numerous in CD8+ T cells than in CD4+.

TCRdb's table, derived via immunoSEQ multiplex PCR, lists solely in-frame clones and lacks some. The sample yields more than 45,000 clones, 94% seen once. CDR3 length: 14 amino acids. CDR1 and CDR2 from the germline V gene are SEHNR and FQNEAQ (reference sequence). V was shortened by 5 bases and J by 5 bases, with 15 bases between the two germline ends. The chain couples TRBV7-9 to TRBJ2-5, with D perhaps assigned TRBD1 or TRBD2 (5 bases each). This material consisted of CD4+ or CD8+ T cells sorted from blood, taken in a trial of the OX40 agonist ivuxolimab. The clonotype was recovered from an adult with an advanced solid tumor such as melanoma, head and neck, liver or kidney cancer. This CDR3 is CASSPSLGAETQYF. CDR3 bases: TGTGCCAGCAGCCCATCCCTCGGGGCCGAGACCCAGTACTTC. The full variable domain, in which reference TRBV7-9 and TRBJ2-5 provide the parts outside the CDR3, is DTGVSQNPRHKITKRGQNVTFRCDPISEHNRLYWYRQTLGQGPEFLTYFQNEAQLEKSRLLSDRFSAERPKGSFSTLEIQRTEQGDSAMYLCASSPSLGAETQYFGPGTRLLVL.